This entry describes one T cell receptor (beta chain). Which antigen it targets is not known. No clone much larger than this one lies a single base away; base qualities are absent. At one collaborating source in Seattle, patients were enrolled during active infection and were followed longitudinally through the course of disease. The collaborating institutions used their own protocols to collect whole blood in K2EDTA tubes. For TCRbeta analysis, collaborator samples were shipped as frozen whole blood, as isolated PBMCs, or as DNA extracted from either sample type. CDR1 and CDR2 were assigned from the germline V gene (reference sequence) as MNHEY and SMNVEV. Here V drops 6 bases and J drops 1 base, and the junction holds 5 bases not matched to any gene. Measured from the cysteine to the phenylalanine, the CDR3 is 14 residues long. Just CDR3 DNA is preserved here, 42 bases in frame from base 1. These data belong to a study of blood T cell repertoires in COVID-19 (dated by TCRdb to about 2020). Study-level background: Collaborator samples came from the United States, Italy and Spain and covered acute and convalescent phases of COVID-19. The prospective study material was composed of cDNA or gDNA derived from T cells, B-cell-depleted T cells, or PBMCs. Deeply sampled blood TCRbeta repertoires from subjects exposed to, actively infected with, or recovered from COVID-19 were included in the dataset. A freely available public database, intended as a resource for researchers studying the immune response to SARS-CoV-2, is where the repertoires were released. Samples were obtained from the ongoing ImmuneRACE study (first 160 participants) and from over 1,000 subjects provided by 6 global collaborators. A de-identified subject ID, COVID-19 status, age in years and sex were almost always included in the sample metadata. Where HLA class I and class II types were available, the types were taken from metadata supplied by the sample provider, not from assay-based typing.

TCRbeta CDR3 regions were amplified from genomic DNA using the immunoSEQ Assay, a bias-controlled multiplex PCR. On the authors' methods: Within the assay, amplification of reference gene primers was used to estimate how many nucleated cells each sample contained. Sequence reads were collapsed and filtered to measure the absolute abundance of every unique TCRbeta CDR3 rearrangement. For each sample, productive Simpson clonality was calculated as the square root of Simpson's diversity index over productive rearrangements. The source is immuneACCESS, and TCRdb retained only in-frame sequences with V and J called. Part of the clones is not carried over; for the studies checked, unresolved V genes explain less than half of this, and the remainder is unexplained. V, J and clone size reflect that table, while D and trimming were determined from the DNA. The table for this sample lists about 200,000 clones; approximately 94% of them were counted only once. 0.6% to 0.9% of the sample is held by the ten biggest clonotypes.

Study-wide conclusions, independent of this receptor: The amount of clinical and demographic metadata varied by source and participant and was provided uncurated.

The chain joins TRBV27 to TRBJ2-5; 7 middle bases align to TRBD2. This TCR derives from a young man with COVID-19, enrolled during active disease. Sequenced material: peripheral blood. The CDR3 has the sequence CASRPSGPQETQYF. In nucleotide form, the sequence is TGTGCCAGCAGGCCTAGCGGACCCCAAGAGACCCAGTACTTC.